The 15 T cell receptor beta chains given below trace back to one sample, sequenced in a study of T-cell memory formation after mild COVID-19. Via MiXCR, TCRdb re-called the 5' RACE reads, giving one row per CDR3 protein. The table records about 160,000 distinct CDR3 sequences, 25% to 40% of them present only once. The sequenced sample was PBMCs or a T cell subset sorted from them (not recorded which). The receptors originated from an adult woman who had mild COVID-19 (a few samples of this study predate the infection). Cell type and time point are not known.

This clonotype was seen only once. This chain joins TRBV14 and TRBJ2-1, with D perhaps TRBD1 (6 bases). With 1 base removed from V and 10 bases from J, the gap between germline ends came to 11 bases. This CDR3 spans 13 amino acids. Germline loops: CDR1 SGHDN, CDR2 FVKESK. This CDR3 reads CASSQAQGQEQFF. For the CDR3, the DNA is TGTGCCAGCAGCCAAGCCCAGGGGCAAGAGCAGTTCTTC.

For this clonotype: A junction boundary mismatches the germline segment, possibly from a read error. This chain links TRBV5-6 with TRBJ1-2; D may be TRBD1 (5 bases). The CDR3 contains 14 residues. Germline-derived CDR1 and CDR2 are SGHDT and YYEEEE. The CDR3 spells CASSLGVSAGRDIF. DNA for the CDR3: TGTGCCAGCAGCTTGGGGGTCTCAGCAGGGAGGGATATCTTC. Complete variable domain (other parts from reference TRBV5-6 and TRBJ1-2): DAGVTQSPTHLIKTRGQQVTLRCSPKSGHDTVSWYQQALGQGPQFIFQYYEEEERQRGNFPDRFSGHQFPNYSSELNVNALLLGDSALYLCASSLGVSAGRDIFGSGTRLTVV.

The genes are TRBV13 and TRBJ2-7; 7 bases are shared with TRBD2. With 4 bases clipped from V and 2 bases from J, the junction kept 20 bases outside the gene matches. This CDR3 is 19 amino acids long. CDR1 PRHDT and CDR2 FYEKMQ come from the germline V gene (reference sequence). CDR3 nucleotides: TGTGCCAGCAGCTCCAAGACGGGAGGACCGGGGAATAATCCCTACGAGCAGTACTTC. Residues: CASSSKTGGPGNNPYEQYF.

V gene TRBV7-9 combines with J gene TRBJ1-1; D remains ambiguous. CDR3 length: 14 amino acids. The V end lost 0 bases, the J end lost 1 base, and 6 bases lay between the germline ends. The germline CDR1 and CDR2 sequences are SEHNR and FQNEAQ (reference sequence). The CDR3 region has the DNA TGTGCCAGCAGCTTAGCGGAGGCGAACACTGAAGCTTTCTTT. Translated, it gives CASSLAEANTEAFF.

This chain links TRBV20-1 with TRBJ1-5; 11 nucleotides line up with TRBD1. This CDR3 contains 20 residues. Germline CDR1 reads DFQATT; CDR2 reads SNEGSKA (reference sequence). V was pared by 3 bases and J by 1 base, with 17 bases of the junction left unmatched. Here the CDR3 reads CSASRAEDRGRTGSNQPQHF. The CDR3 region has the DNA TGCAGTGCTAGTCGGGCAGAGGACAGGGGGCGAACCGGAAGCAATCAGCCCCAGCATTTT.

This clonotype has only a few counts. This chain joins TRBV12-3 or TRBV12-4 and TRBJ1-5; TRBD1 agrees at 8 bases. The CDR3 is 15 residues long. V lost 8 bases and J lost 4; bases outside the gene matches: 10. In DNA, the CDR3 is TGTGCCAGCCGAGAGGCAGGGGGCTGGAATCAGCCCCAGCATTTT. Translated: CASREAGGWNQPQHF.

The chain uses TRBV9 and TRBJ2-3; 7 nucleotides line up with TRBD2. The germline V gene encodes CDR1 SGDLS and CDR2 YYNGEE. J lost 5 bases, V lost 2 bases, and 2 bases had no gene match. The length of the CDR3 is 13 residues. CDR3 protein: CASSVWGGDTQYF. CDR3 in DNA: TGTGCCAGCAGCGTTTGGGGGGGAGATACGCAGTATTTT.

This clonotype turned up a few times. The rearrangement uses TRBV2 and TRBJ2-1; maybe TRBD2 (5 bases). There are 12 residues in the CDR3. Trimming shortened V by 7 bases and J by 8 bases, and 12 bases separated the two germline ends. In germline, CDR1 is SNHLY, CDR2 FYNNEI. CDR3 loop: CASTPLGDEQFF. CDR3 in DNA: TGTGCCAGCACTCCACTAGGCGATGAGCAGTTCTTC.

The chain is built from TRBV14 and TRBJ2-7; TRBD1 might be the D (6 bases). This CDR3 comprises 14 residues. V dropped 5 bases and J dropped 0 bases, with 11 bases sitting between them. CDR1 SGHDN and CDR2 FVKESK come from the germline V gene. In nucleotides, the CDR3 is TGTGCCAGCAGCGCTTACAGGGACTCCTACGAGCAGTACTTC. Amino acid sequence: CASSAYRDSYEQYF.

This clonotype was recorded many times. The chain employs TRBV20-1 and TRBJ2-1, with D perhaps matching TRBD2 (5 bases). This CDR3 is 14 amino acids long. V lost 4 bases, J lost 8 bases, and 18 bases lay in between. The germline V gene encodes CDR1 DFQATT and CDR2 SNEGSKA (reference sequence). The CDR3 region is CSAIEGVRRHEQFF. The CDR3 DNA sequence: TGCAGTGCTATTGAGGGAGTCAGGCGCCATGAGCAGTTCTTC.

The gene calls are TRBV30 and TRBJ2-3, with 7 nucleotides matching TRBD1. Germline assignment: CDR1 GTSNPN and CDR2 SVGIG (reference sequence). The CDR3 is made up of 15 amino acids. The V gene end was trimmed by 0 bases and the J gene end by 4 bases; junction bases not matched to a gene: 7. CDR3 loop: CAWSVPGGMADTQYF. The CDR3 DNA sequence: TGTGCCTGGAGTGTACCAGGGGGTATGGCAGATACGCAGTATTTT.

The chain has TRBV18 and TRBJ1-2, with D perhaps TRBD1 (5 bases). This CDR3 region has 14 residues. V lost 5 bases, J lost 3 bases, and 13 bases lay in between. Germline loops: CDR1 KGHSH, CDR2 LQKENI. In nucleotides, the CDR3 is TGTGCCAGCTCAGAGGGGAGCTCCGACTATGGCTACACCTTC. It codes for CASSEGSSDYGYTF. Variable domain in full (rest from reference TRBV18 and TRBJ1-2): NAGVMQNPRHLVRRRGQEARLRCSPMKGHSHVYWYRQLPEEGLKFMVYLQKENIIDESGMPKERFSAEFPKEGPSILRIQQVVRGDSAAYFCASSEGSSDYGYTFGSGTRLTVV.

The CDR3 loop reads CASSYSMLDPYEQYF. For the CDR3, the DNA is TGTGCCAGCAGTTACTCGATGCTGGACCCCTACGAGCAGTACTTC. This rearrangement joins TRBV6-5 to TRBJ2-7, with D unresolved. Trimming left V 0 bases short and J 2 bases short, with 11 bases between. This CDR3 region has 15 residues. Germline assignment: CDR1 MNHEY and CDR2 SVGAGI.

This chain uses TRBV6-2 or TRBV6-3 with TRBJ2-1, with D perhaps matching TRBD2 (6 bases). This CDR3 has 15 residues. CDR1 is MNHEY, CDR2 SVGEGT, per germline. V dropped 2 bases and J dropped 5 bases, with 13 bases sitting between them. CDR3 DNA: TGTGCCAGCAGTTACGGCGGGATAGTTCACAATGAGCAGTTCTTC. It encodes CASSYGGIVHNEQFF.

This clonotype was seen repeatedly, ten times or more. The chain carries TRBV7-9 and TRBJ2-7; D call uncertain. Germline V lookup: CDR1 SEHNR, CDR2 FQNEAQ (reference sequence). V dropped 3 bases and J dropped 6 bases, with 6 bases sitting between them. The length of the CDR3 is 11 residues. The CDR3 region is CASSFASEQYF. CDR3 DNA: TGTGCCAGCAGCTTCGCTAGCGAGCAGTACTTC.